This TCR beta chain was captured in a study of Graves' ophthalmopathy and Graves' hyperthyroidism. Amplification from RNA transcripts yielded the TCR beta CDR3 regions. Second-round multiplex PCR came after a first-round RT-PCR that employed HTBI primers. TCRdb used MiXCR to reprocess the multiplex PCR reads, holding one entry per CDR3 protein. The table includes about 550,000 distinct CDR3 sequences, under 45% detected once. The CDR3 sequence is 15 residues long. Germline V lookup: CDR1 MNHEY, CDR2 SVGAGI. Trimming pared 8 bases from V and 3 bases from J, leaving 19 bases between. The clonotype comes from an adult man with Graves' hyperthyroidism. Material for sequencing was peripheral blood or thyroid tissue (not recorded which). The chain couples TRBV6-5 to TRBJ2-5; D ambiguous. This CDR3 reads CASSIGGVIKETQYF. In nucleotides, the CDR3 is TGTGCCAGCTCAATCGGCGGCGTGATCAAAGAGACCCAGTACTTC.